The present entry profiles one TCR beta chain with its context. Its antigen is undetermined. V lost 2 bases to trimming and J lost 0 bases, with 11 bases between them. The CDR3 is 16 amino acids. Germline loops: CDR1 KGHSH, CDR2 LQKENI. Only in-frame clones appear in the TCRdb table, and some are missing; sequencing was by immunoSEQ multiplex PCR. The sample shows fewer than 20,000 clones, 70% to 90% of them seen only once. The data originate from a study of T cells in localized non-small cell lung cancer. Study-level points and caveats: Researchers found a median roughly 50 of the top 100 tumor clones in adjacent lung.

The TCR comes from a male donor older than 55 with stage I lung adenocarcinoma. The chain is built from TRBV18 and TRBJ2-1; D call uncertain. Sequences were derived from peripheral blood, sampled before any cancer treatment. The CDR3 here is CASSPGVLNSYNEQFF. Written as DNA, the CDR3 is TGTGCCAGCTCACCAGGGGTCCTGAACTCCTACAATGAGCAGTTCTTC.